These T cell receptor beta chains were read from a single sample in a study of control samples from healthy donors and cancer patients. Clones were sequenced by immunoSEQ multiplex PCR, and TCRdb holds only the in-frame ones, with some missing. Of under 150,000 clones in the sample, about 89% were seen once. Sequenced sample: blood. All receptors derive from a man between 60 and 75 years old in good health. CDR3s include the opening cysteine and the closing phenylalanine or tryptophan. The D gene is left open where the match is weak. Clone size, where shown, is once, few, many, or a class for clones that have expanded.

abundance: once
j_gene: TRBJ1-6
d_gene: TRBD1
v_gene: TRBV7-2
CDR3nt: TGTGCCAGCAGCTTAGCACAGGGGGCCCGGTCACCCCTCCACTTT
CDR3aa: CASSLAQGARSPLHF

abundance: NA
j_gene: TRBJ2-1
d_gene: NA
v_gene: TRBV30
CDR3nt: TGTGCCTACCTACCAGCCGACAGAACTTCACACAATGAGCAGTTCTTC
CDR3aa: CAYLPADRTSHNEQFF

abundance: NA
j_gene: TRBJ1-6
d_gene: NA
v_gene: TRBV2
CDR3nt: TGTGCCAGCAGAGCCGGGACAAGGGGCAATTCACCCCTCCACTTT
CDR3aa: CASRAGTRGNSPLHF

abundance: NA
j_gene: TRBJ1-5
d_gene: NA
v_gene: TRBV19
CDR3nt: TGTGCCAGTAATCCCGCCAGTGGAAGCAATCAGCCCCAGCATTTT
CDR3aa: CASNPASGSNQPQHF

abundance: NA
j_gene: TRBJ1-2
d_gene: TRBD1
v_gene: TRBV20-1
CDR3nt: TGCAGTGCTACTGACAGGGGTCCTAATGGCTACACCTTC
CDR3aa: CSATDRGPNGYTF

abundance: NA
j_gene: TRBJ1-2
d_gene: TRBD1
v_gene: TRBV19
CDR3nt: TGTGCCAGCTCCTCGGGGACAGGGGGTTCTGTCTATGGCTACACCTTC
CDR3aa: CASSSGTGGSVYGYTF

abundance: NA
j_gene: TRBJ1-1
d_gene: NA
v_gene: TRBV12-3/TRBV12-4
CDR3nt: TGTGCCAGCAGAGGGGGGGGTTCGGGGGCTTTCTTT
CDR3aa: CASRGGGSGAFF

abundance: NA
j_gene: TRBJ2-1
d_gene: TRBD2
v_gene: TRBV7-3
CDR3nt: TGTGCCAGCAGCTTAGATAGCGGGGGGGCCGATGAGCAGTTCTTC
CDR3aa: CASSLDSGGADEQFF

abundance: NA
j_gene: TRBJ2-7
d_gene: NA
v_gene: TRBV7-9
CDR3nt: TGTGCCAGCAGCCACGGAACAGCGCAGGGAGAGCAGTACTTC
CDR3aa: CASSHGTAQGEQYF

abundance: few
j_gene: TRBJ2-7
d_gene: TRBD2
v_gene: TRBV10-2
CDR3nt: TGCGCCAGCAGTGGACTAGCGGGGAACTACGAGCAGTACTTC
CDR3aa: CASSGLAGNYEQYF

abundance: NA
j_gene: TRBJ1-6
d_gene: NA
v_gene: TRBV19
CDR3nt: TGTGCCAGTAGTATAAACTCGAGGGCTTCACCCCTCCACTTT
CDR3aa: CASSINSRASPLHF

abundance: NA
j_gene: TRBJ1-1
d_gene: NA
v_gene: TRBV2
CDR3nt: TGTGCCAGCAGTGGACAGCTAATGAACACTGAAGCTTTCTTT
CDR3aa: CASSGQLMNTEAFF

abundance: NA
j_gene: TRBJ1-2
d_gene: NA
v_gene: TRBV27
CDR3nt: TGTGCCAGCAGTTTTTGGGGGGATTCGTCCTATGGCTACACCTTC
CDR3aa: CASSFWGDSSYGYTF

abundance: once
j_gene: TRBJ1-3
d_gene: NA
v_gene: TRBV30
CDR3nt: TGTGCCTGGAGTCGCGGTGGCAGCAGCTCTGGAAACACCATATATTTT
CDR3aa: CAWSRGGSSSGNTIYF

abundance: NA
j_gene: TRBJ1-5
d_gene: NA
v_gene: TRBV7-2
CDR3nt: TGTGCCAGCAGCTTAGTTGGAGGGGTAAGCAATCAGCCCCAGCATTTT
CDR3aa: CASSLVGGVSNQPQHF

abundance: NA
j_gene: TRBJ2-7
d_gene: TRBD2
v_gene: TRBV6-5
CDR3nt: TGTGCCAGCAGTTACTCGACTAGCGGGGGGGCGAGAGAGCAGTACTTC
CDR3aa: CASSYSTSGGAREQYF

abundance: few
j_gene: TRBJ1-3
d_gene: NA
v_gene: TRBV27
CDR3nt: TGTGCCAGCAGTCCGGGGGCGAATCGAAACACCATATATTTT
CDR3aa: CASSPGANRNTIYF

abundance: NA
j_gene: TRBJ1-2
d_gene: NA
v_gene: TRBV6-2/TRBV6-3
CDR3nt: TGTGCCAGCAGTTTTACAGGGTCGTCTCCCAGCGACTATGGCTACACCTTC
CDR3aa: CASSFTGSSPSDYGYTF

abundance: NA
j_gene: TRBJ1-2
d_gene: NA
v_gene: TRBV27
CDR3nt: TGTGCCAGCAGTTTTGGAGTCTTCGGGGGAAGTGGCTACACCTTC
CDR3aa: CASSFGVFGGSGYTF

abundance: NA
j_gene: TRBJ1-1
d_gene: TRBD1
v_gene: TRBV10-1
CDR3nt: TGCGCCAGCAGTGAGTCGGGACAGGGCGTAACTGAAGCTTTCTTT
CDR3aa: CASSESGQGVTEAFF

abundance: few
j_gene: TRBJ2-7
d_gene: NA
v_gene: TRBV27
CDR3nt: TGTGCCAGCCGGGGTCCCTCTCCGTACGAGCAGTACTTC
CDR3aa: CASRGPSPYEQYF

abundance: NA
j_gene: TRBJ1-2
d_gene: TRBD1
v_gene: TRBV5-1
CDR3nt: TGCGCCAGCAGCTCCACCTCCGGGACAGGGGATGGCTACACCTTC
CDR3aa: CASSSTSGTGDGYTF

abundance: few
j_gene: TRBJ2-7
d_gene: TRBD1
v_gene: TRBV6-5
CDR3nt: TGTGCCAGCAGTAAACAGGGGACCCCCTACGAGCAGTACTTC
CDR3aa: CASSKQGTPYEQYF

abundance: NA
j_gene: TRBJ2-1
d_gene: NA
v_gene: TRBV2
CDR3nt: TGTGCCAGCAGACCCACTCCCTACAATGAGCAGTTCTTC
CDR3aa: CASRPTPYNEQFF

abundance: NA
j_gene: TRBJ1-1
d_gene: NA
v_gene: TRBV6-5
CDR3nt: TGTGCCAGCACCAAAACAGGGATCGGGGTTGAAGCTTTCTTT
CDR3aa: CASTKTGIGVEAFF

abundance: once
j_gene: TRBJ2-2
d_gene: TRBD1
v_gene: TRBV9
CDR3nt: TGTGCCAGCATGCGGACAGGGAACACCGGGGAGCTGTTTTTT
CDR3aa: CASMRTGNTGELFF

abundance: NA
j_gene: TRBJ1-2
d_gene: NA
v_gene: TRBV4-3
CDR3nt: TGCGCCAGCAGCCAAGACCCCGGAGGGGCCGATGGCTACACCTTC
CDR3aa: CASSQDPGGADGYTF

abundance: NA
j_gene: TRBJ2-3
d_gene: TRBD2
v_gene: TRBV7-8
CDR3nt: TGTGCCAGCAGCTTAGGGGGACTACACACAGATACGCAGTATTTT
CDR3aa: CASSLGGLHTDTQYF

abundance: NA
j_gene: TRBJ2-5
d_gene: TRBD2
v_gene: TRBV3-1/TRBV3-2
CDR3nt: TGTGCCAGCAGCCATCTGCCGGGACTAGCGGGAGGAGGGGCCCAGTACTTC
CDR3aa: CASSHLPGLAGGGAQYF

abundance: NA
j_gene: TRBJ1-5
d_gene: NA
v_gene: TRBV5-4
CDR3nt: TGTGCCAGCAGCTTGGCTGGCAGGGATCAGCCCCAGCATTTT
CDR3aa: CASSLAGRDQPQHF

abundance: few
j_gene: TRBJ1-5
d_gene: NA
v_gene: TRBV19
CDR3nt: TGTGCCAGTAGACTCGGACAGAACTTAGGTCAGCCCCAGCATTTT
CDR3aa: CASRLGQNLGQPQHF

abundance: few
j_gene: TRBJ1-5
d_gene: TRBD1
v_gene: TRBV6-5
CDR3nt: TGTGCCAGCAGCCCCCCGGGACAGGGGAATCAGCCCCAGCATTTT
CDR3aa: CASSPPGQGNQPQHF